These 25 T cell receptor beta chains were all obtained from the same sample, sequenced in a study of T cells in Graves' hyperthyroidism and ophthalmopathy. There were TCR beta CDR3 regions amplified from RNA transcripts. Carried out on the TCR CDR3, a first-round RT-PCR used the HTBI primer set. Via MiXCR, TCRdb re-called the multiplex PCR reads, giving one row per CDR3 protein. The sample lists 100,000 to 140,000 distinct CDR3 sequences; around a sixth were seen once. Material for sequencing was blood. Every receptor here comes from a woman between 45 and 65 years old with Graves' hyperthyroidism.

At least ten counts were recorded for this clonotype. The gene calls are TRBV6-2 or TRBV6-3 and TRBJ2-3, with D possibly matching TRBD2 (5 bases). The germline CDR1 and CDR2 sequences are MNHEY and SVGEGT. The CDR3 covers 14 residues. V lost 5 bases and J lost 4, with 13 bases in between. The DNA of the CDR3 is TGTGCCAGCAGTACCCCTGGGGAGCCAGATACGCAGTATTTT. Amino acid sequence: CASSTPGEPDTQYF.

In its sample, this clonotype was seen many times. This CDR3 reads CATRPSGSYNEQFF. As DNA, the CDR3 is TGTGCCACCAGACCGAGCGGGAGTTACAATGAGCAGTTCTTC. The rearrangement uses TRBV15 and TRBJ2-1; 8 positions agree with TRBD2. Germline V gene lookup returns CDR1 LNHNV and CDR2 YYDKDF (reference sequence). After removal of 6 bases from V and 4 bases from J, the junction contained 5 bases not matched to a gene. There are 14 residues in the CDR3.

This clonotype appeared a few times. The chain combines TRBV20-1 with TRBJ2-1, with 15 bases identical to TRBD2. Germline values: CDR1 DFQATT, CDR2 SNEGSKA (reference sequence). Unmatched junction bases numbered 7, after V lost 1 base and J lost 3 bases. This CDR3 has 18 residues. CDR3 DNA sequence: TGCAGTGCTAGAGGAGGACTAGCGGGAGGGCCCCGCTACAATGAGCAGTTCTTC. This sequence encodes CSARGGLAGGPRYNEQFF.

In this sample, this clonotype turned up many times. V is TRBV6-1 and J is TRBJ2-2; 10 bases align to TRBD1. CDR1 MNHNS and CDR2 SASEGT come from the germline V gene. Germline trimming cut 6 bases from V and 6 bases from J; bases unmatched to any gene: 7. The CDR3 length is 15 residues. The CDR3 region is CASSHRDRGPGELFF. CDR3 nucleotides: TGTGCCAGCAGCCACCGGGACAGGGGCCCCGGGGAGCTGTTTTTT.

This clonotype was picked up many times. The chain has TRBV5-1 and TRBJ2-3; 7 bases map to TRBD2. This CDR3 contains 17 residues. Trimming removed 0 bases from V and 2 bases from J; junction bases left unmatched: 9. Germline CDR1 reads SGHRS; CDR2 reads YFSETQ. CDR3: CASSLVDQRGDTDTQYF. CDR3 sequence (DNA): TGCGCCAGCAGCTTGGTGGACCAGCGGGGAGACACAGATACGCAGTATTTT.

The table lists this clonotype with a count of one. This sequence joins TRBV19 and TRBJ2-4, with a tentative D call TRBD1 (5 bases). V lost 4 bases to trimming and J lost 8 bases, with 12 bases between them. From germline, CDR1 is LNHDA and CDR2 SQIVND (reference sequence). The length of the CDR3 is 13 residues. The CDR3 bases are TGTGCCAGTAGTACACATAGGGGCGACATTCAGTACTTC. It yields the protein CASSTHRGDIQYF.

The V and J genes are TRBV5-1 and TRBJ2-7; 12 bases align to TRBD2. Germline trimming cut 4 bases from V and 3 bases from J; bases unmatched to any gene: 8. This CDR3 is built from 16 residues. Germline assignment: CDR1 SGHRS and CDR2 YFSETQ. The CDR3 bases are TGCGCCAGCAGCGCCACTAGCGGGAGGCTCATCTACGAGCAGTACTTC. Its protein is CASSATSGRLIYEQYF.

This clonotype was seen ten or more times. The chain combines TRBV6-1 with TRBJ2-7; unclear D gene. Per germline, CDR1 MNHNS and CDR2 SASEGT. The V end lost 1 base, the J end lost 0 bases, and 22 bases lay between the germline ends. The CDR3 is 19 amino acids. The CDR3 region is CASSEDPRAREDSSYEQYV. The DNA for the CDR3 is TGTGCCAGCAGTGAAGACCCTAGGGCCAGAGAGGATAGCTCCTACGAGCAGTACGTC.

This clonotype was seen many times. The chain has TRBV11-2 and TRBJ1-2; unclear D gene. The length of the CDR3 is 15 residues. Germline CDR1 is SGHAT and CDR2 is FQNNGV. Trimming cost V 5 bases and J 0 bases, with 13 bases left between them. This CDR3 reads CASSTGSGANYGYTF. CDR3 coding DNA: TGTGCCAGCAGCACCGGGTCCGGGGCTAACTATGGCTACACCTTC. Filled out from reference TRBV11-2 and TRBJ1-2, the complete variable domain reads EAGVAQSPRYKIIEKRQSVAFWCNPISGHATLYWYQQILGQGPKLLIQFQNNGVVDDSQLPKDRFSAERLKGVDSTLKIQPAKLEDSAVYLCASSTGSGANYGYTFGSGTRLTVV.

The sample holds many counts of this clonotype. Germline and junction disagree at one end, which may indicate a read error. The rearrangement uses TRBV10-3 and TRBJ2-3; 14 bases fit TRBD2. Germline CDR1 and CDR2: ENHRY and SYGVKD. The CDR3 is 18 amino acids. The CDR3 DNA is TGTGCCATCAATGAGCTGGGACTAGCGGGAGTTGGAACAGATACGCAGTATTTT. Amino acids: CAINELGLAGVGTDTQYF.

CDR3 region: CASRRTDSHEQYF. DNA for the CDR3: TGTGCCAGCCGCCGGACTGACTCGCACGAGCAGTACTTC. The V and J genes are TRBV11-2 and TRBJ2-7; a weak D match, TRBD2 (5 bases). CDR3 length equals 13 residues. Trimming shortened V by 8 bases and J by 5 bases, and 16 bases separated the two germline ends. Germline V lookup: CDR1 SGHAT, CDR2 FQNNGV.

This clonotype was seen many times. The rearrangement joins TRBV11-2 to TRBJ2-3, with TRBD2 matching over 9 bases. Germline V gives CDR1 SGHAT, CDR2 FQNNGV. The CDR3 contains 15 residues. With 5 bases clipped from V and 2 bases from J, the junction kept 5 bases outside the gene matches. CDR3: CASSPLAGPTDTQYF. The CDR3 DNA reads TGTGCCAGCAGCCCTCTAGCGGGACCCACAGATACGCAGTATTTT. Variable domain in full (rest from reference TRBV11-2 and TRBJ2-3): EAGVAQSPRYKIIEKRQSVAFWCNPISGHATLYWYQQILGQGPKLLIQFQNNGVVDDSQLPKDRFSAERLKGVDSTLKIQPAKLEDSAVYLCASSPLAGPTDTQYFGPGTRLTVL.

This clonotype has ten or more counts. The CDR3 region is CASSQRGEGSYTF. The CDR3 DNA reads as TGTGCCAGCAGCCAAAGGGGTGAGGGGAGCTACACCTTC. J is TRBJ1-2 and V is TRBV3-1; perhaps TRBD1 as D (5 bases). The CDR3 is 13 amino acids. V lost 2 bases and J lost 9, with 13 bases in between. Germline CDR1 reads LGHDT; CDR2 reads YNNKEL (reference sequence).

In this sample, this clonotype turned up many times. The rearrangement links TRBV28 to TRBJ1-4; possibly TRBD1 for D (5 bases). The CDR3 runs to 13 residues. CDR1 is MDHEN, CDR2 SYDVKM, per germline. The V and J ends lost 6 bases and 4 bases respectively, with 9 bases between them. The CDR3 bases are TGTGCCAGCAGCTGGGACGGTAATGAAAAACTGTTTTTT. Translating it yields CASSWDGNEKLFF.

This clonotype was seen at least ten times. The chain uses TRBV5-1 and TRBJ2-2, with D tentatively TRBD2 (5 bases). Germline V gives CDR1 SGHRS, CDR2 YFSETQ. The CDR3 has 13 residues. The V end was cut by 1 base, the J end by 7 bases, with 8 bases between. DNA for the CDR3: TGCGCCAGCAGCTTGAATGGAGGCGGGGAGCTGTTTTTT. Translating it yields CASSLNGGGELFF.

This clonotype appeared many times. This chain links TRBV2 with TRBJ1-5; D gene unclear. V lost 5 bases and J 5 bases, leaving 16 bases between the germline ends. This CDR3 comprises 15 residues. Per the germline V gene, CDR1 is SNHLY and CDR2 is FYNNEI. CDR3: CASSYQSGDHQPQHF. DNA for the CDR3: TGTGCCAGCAGTTACCAGTCTGGGGATCATCAGCCCCAGCATTTT.

This clonotype was counted at least ten times. The chain joins TRBV6-1 to TRBJ2-5; D perhaps matches TRBD2 (6 bases). The V gene's germline CDR1 is MNHNS and CDR2 SASEGT. Trimming took 1 base from V and 5 from J, leaving 8 bases between them. CDR3 length: 13 residues. The CDR3 region has the DNA TGTGCCAGCAGTGAAGGGAGGGCGGAGACCCAGTACTTC. It yields the protein CASSEGRAETQYF.

The sample holds many counts of this clonotype. V is TRBV11-2 and J is TRBJ2-2, with TRBD2 matching 8 bases. The CDR3 runs 16 residues. V was pared by 6 bases and J by 0 bases, with 6 bases of the junction left unmatched. Germline V gene data show CDR1 as SGHAT and CDR2 as FQNNGV. CDR3 loop: CASRPTSGANTGELFF. The CDR3 DNA reads as TGTGCCAGCAGGCCAACTAGCGGAGCGAACACCGGGGAGCTGTTTTTT. The entire variable domain, with the rest obtained from reference TRBV11-2 and TRBJ2-2, is as follows: EAGVAQSPRYKIIEKRQSVAFWCNPISGHATLYWYQQILGQGPKLLIQFQNNGVVDDSQLPKDRFSAERLKGVDSTLKIQPAKLEDSAVYLCASRPTSGANTGELFFGEGSRLTVL.

This clonotype was recorded many times. This chain connects TRBV28 to TRBJ1-5, with 8 bases lining up with TRBD1. The germline V gene encodes CDR1 MDHEN and CDR2 SYDVKM. The V gene end was trimmed by 2 bases and the J gene end by 7 bases; junction bases not matched to a gene: 4. CDR3 length equals 14 residues. CDR3 in DNA: TGTGCCAGCAGTTTAAGGCAGGGGGCACAGCCCCAGCATTTT. It codes for CASSLRQGAQPQHF.

The chain combines TRBV7-2 with TRBJ2-7; D remains ambiguous. Germline-derived CDR1 and CDR2 are SGHTA and FQGNSA. V dropped 1 base and J dropped 0 bases, with 10 bases sitting between them. This CDR3 has 15 residues. CDR3 region: CASSLEYVSSYEQYF. The CDR3 DNA is TGTGCCAGCAGCTTAGAATACGTGAGCTCCTACGAGCAGTACTTC. Full variable domain (missing parts from reference TRBV7-2 and TRBJ2-7): GAGVSQSPSNKVTEKGKDVELRCDPISGHTALYWYRQSLGQGLEFLIYFQGNSAPDKSGLPSDRFSAERTGGSVSTLTIQRTQQEDSAVYLCASSLEYVSSYEQYFGPGTRLTVT.

This clonotype showed up many times. V usage is TRBV15 and J usage is TRBJ1-3, with D maybe TRBD1 (6 bases). V was clipped by 0 bases and J by 3 bases, with 9 bases between them. This CDR3 comprises 15 residues. The V gene's germline CDR1 is LNHNV and CDR2 YYDKDF (reference sequence). The CDR3 coding sequence is TGTGCCACCAGCAGAGAGGGGGGCGGTGGAAACACCATATATTTT. Protein product: CATSREGGGGNTIYF. Using reference TRBV15 and TRBJ1-3 for the parts outside the CDR3, the full variable domain is DAMVIQNPRYQVTQFGKPVTLSCSQTLNHNVMYWYQQKSSQAPKLLFHYYDKDFNNEADTPDNFQSRRPNTSFCFLDIRSPGLGDTAMYLCATSREGGGGNTIYFGEGSWLTVV.

This clonotype was recorded at least ten times. This chain connects TRBV28 to TRBJ2-1; a weak D match, TRBD2 (5 bases). Germline V gives CDR1 MDHEN, CDR2 SYDVKM. The CDR3 is 16 amino acids. The V gene lost 1 base and the J gene lost 0 bases, with 10 bases spanning the gap. CDR3 nucleotide sequence: TGTGCCAGCAGTTTATTTGCGGGTCTCTCCTACAATGAGCAGTTCTTC. This translates into CASSLFAGLSYNEQFF.

This clonotype was seen a few times. The chain carries TRBV19 and TRBJ2-1; 14 bases agree with TRBD2. V lost 3 bases, J lost 3 bases, and 10 bases stayed unmatched. Germline V gives CDR1 LNHDA, CDR2 SQIVND (reference sequence). The CDR3 is made up of 19 amino acids. Here the CDR3 reads CASSIHPGLAGVYYNEQFF. In nucleotides, the CDR3 is TGTGCCAGTAGTATCCATCCGGGACTAGCGGGAGTTTACTACAATGAGCAGTTCTTC.

Ten or more counts support this clonotype. The V and J genes are TRBV18 and TRBJ1-2; D is uncertain. Per the germline V gene, CDR1 is KGHSH and CDR2 is LQKENI. Trimming pared 4 bases from V and 6 bases from J, leaving 12 bases between. The CDR3 has 13 residues. The CDR3 spells CASSRVLPDGYTF. The CDR3 DNA follows: TGTGCCAGCTCACGTGTCCTGCCCGATGGCTACACCTTC.

The V call is TRBV20-1, the J call TRBJ1-3; no definite D call. Trimming took off 7 bases at V and 1 base at J, with 23 bases between the two ends. This CDR3 region has 17 residues. Per the germline V gene, CDR1 is DFQATT and CDR2 is SNEGSKA (reference sequence). The CDR3 protein is CSDSTGRATGSGNTIYF. The CDR3 DNA reads TGCAGTGATTCAACGGGTAGGGCGACCGGTTCTGGAAACACCATATATTTT.